A selection of T cell receptor beta chains follows, all from one sample in a study of T-cell memory formation after mild COVID-19. TCRdb reprocessed the 5' RACE reads with MiXCR, giving one entry per CDR3 protein. The sample consists of 550,000 to 600,000 distinct CDR3 sequences, roughly 20% of them appearing once. The specimen sequenced was PBMCs or a T cell subset sorted from them (not recorded which). All receptors come from an adult woman who had mild COVID-19 (a few samples of this study predate the infection). Cell type and time point are not known. The CDR3 runs from the conserved cysteine through the conserved F or W. D genes are given only for firm matches. A clone size is listed for some rows: how often the clone was seen (once, few, many), or a class if it is expanded.

D: -
size: many
J: TRBJ2-5
V: TRBV10-3
CDR3: CAISEINRETQYF
DNA: TGTGCCATCAGTGAAATAAATCGAGAGACCCAGTACTTC

D: -
size: few
J: TRBJ1-6
V: TRBV5-5
CDR3: CASSLDSGVSPLHF
DNA: TGTGCCAGCAGCTTGGATTCCGGGGTTTCACCCCTCCACTTT

D: TRBD1
size: few
J: TRBJ2-3
V: TRBV9
CDR3: CASTTTGGTDTQYF
DNA: TGTGCCAGCACGACGACAGGGGGCACAGATACGCAGTATTTT

D: -
size: few
J: TRBJ2-7
V: TRBV18
CDR3: CASSPNVYEQYF
DNA: TGTGCCAGCTCACCCAATGTCTACGAGCAGTACTTC

D: -
size: -
J: TRBJ1-2
V: TRBV5-1
CDR3: CASPPSGGYGYTF
DNA: TGCGCCAGCCCCCCGTCGGGGGGCTATGGCTACACCTTC

D: TRBD1
size: few
J: TRBJ1-1
V: TRBV24-1
CDR3: CATSSGQGGTEAFF
DNA: TGTGCCACCAGTAGTGGACAGGGGGGAACTGAAGCTTTCTTT

D: -
size: many
J: TRBJ2-6
V: TRBV7-8
CDR3: CASSLIEDNSGANVLTF
DNA: TGTGCCAGCAGCTTAATAGAGGACAACTCTGGGGCCAACGTCCTGACTTTC

D: TRBD1
size: -
J: TRBJ1-2
V: TRBV7-9
CDR3: CASSLAGTGPGGYTF
DNA: TGTGCCAGCAGCTTAGCCGGGACAGGGCCTGGAGGCTACACCTTC

D: -
size: few
J: TRBJ2-5
V: TRBV21-1
CDR3: CVPQGRETQYF
DNA: TGTGTCCCACAGGGCAGGGAGACCCAGTACTTC

D: TRBD1
size: -
J: TRBJ2-1
V: TRBV24-1
CDR3: CATSVVDRDYNEQFF
DNA: TGTGCCACCAGTGTAGTGGACAGGGATTACAATGAGCAGTTCTTC

D: -
size: few
J: TRBJ2-7
V: TRBV7-7
CDR3: CASSREQGAYEQYF
DNA: TGTGCCAGCAGCCGTGAACAGGGAGCCTACGAGCAGTACTTC

D: TRBD2
size: many
J: TRBJ2-5
V: TRBV12-3/TRBV12-4
CDR3: CASSSERGGFQETQYF
DNA: TGTGCCAGCAGTTCCGAGCGGGGGGGCTTCCAAGAGACCCAGTACTTC

D: TRBD1
size: -
J: TRBJ1-1
V: TRBV29-1
CDR3: CSVRPGQGRQAFF
DNA: TGCAGCGTGCGACCGGGACAGGGACGGCAAGCTTTCTTT

D: TRBD2
size: few
J: TRBJ2-1
V: TRBV28
CDR3: CASSRGTSVSYNEQFF
DNA: TGTGCCAGCAGTCGAGGGACTAGCGTCTCCTACAATGAGCAGTTCTTC

D: -
size: -
J: TRBJ2-1
V: TRBV24-1
CDR3: CATSSPAAEQFF
DNA: TGTGCCACCAGTAGCCCGGCGGCTGAGCAGTTCTTC

D: -
size: many
J: TRBJ1-1
V: TRBV7-2
CDR3: CASSLGGGMNTEAFF
DNA: TGTGCCAGCAGCTTAGGTGGAGGGATGAACACTGAAGCTTTCTTT

D: -
size: -
J: TRBJ1-3
V: TRBV4-1
CDR3: CASSQVPRLSSGNTIYF
DNA: TGCGCCAGCAGCCAAGTCCCGCGGTTGAGCTCTGGAAACACCATATATTTT

D: -
size: few
J: TRBJ1-2
V: TRBV5-8
CDR3: CASSFQLYVYGYTF
DNA: TGTGCCAGCAGCTTCCAGCTATATGTCTATGGCTACACCTTC

D: -
size: -
J: TRBJ1-2
V: TRBV7-2
CDR3: CASSLLGAWGGYTF
DNA: TGTGCCAGCAGCCTGTTGGGGGCCTGGGGCGGCTACACCTTC

D: -
size: -
J: TRBJ2-1
V: TRBV6-5
CDR3: CASSYSTGINEQFF
DNA: TGTGCCAGCAGTTACTCTACTGGTATCAATGAGCAGTTCTTC

D: TRBD1
size: many
J: TRBJ1-1
V: TRBV7-2
CDR3: CASSLGRTGARGWDTEAFF
DNA: TGTGCCAGCAGCTTAGGAAGGACAGGGGCCCGGGGTTGGGACACTGAAGCTTTCTTT

D: -
size: few
J: TRBJ1-1
V: TRBV12-3/TRBV12-4
CDR3: CASSPPQRNTEAFF
DNA: TGTGCCAGCAGTCCCCCGCAGCGGAACACTGAAGCTTTCTTT

D: -
size: -
J: TRBJ2-1
V: TRBV12-3/TRBV12-4
CDR3: CASSRSFYTEQFF
DNA: TGTGCCAGCAGTAGGTCCTTTTACACTGAGCAGTTCTTC

D: TRBD2
size: -
J: TRBJ2-1
V: TRBV29-1
CDR3: CSVVAGFYNEQFF
DNA: TGCAGCGTTGTAGCGGGATTCTACAATGAGCAGTTCTTC

D: TRBD2
size: few
J: TRBJ2-5
V: TRBV3-1
CDR3: CASSQLAGGETQYF
DNA: TGTGCCAGCAGCCAGCTAGCGGGGGGAGAGACCCAGTACTTC

D: TRBD2
size: many
J: TRBJ2-1
V: TRBV2
CDR3: CAFPREAGAPTFEQFF
DNA: TGTGCCTTCCCCCGGGAAGCGGGGGCCCCTACTTTTGAGCAGTTCTTC

D: TRBD1
size: -
J: TRBJ2-2
V: TRBV7-3
CDR3: CASSPPGQENTGELFF
DNA: TGTGCCAGCAGCCCCCCGGGACAGGAAAACACCGGGGAGCTGTTTTTT

D: TRBD2
size: -
J: TRBJ2-2
V: TRBV5-6
CDR3: CASSRGGAWTGELFF
DNA: TGTGCCAGCAGCCGCGGGGGGGCGTGGACCGGGGAGCTGTTTTTT

D: -
size: few
J: TRBJ1-4
V: TRBV4-3
CDR3: CASSQDQRGDEKLFF
DNA: TGCGCCAGCAGCCAAGACCAAAGGGGAGACGAAAAACTGTTTTTT

D: -
size: few
J: TRBJ1-2
V: TRBV7-9
CDR3: CASSLSEAGYTF
DNA: TGTGCCAGCAGCTTAAGCGAAGCGGGCTACACCTTC

D: -
size: few
J: TRBJ1-2
V: TRBV20-1
CDR3: CSAQERRGNYGYTF
DNA: TGCAGTGCACAAGAACGGCGCGGTAACTATGGCTACACCTTC

D: TRBD2
size: -
J: TRBJ2-7
V: TRBV6-5
CDR3: CASSHRLAGGPTSYEQYF
DNA: TGTGCCAGCAGCCACCGACTAGCGGGGGGGCCGACCTCCTACGAGCAGTACTTC

D: TRBD2
size: -
J: TRBJ2-3
V: TRBV7-9
CDR3: CASSFALAGEDTQYF
DNA: TGTGCCAGCAGCTTCGCCCTAGCGGGAGAAGATACGCAGTATTTT

D: -
size: few
J: TRBJ1-5
V: TRBV3-1
CDR3: CASSLGVQNNQPQHF
DNA: TGTGCCAGCAGCCTTGGGGTACAGAACAATCAGCCCCAGCATTTT

D: TRBD2
size: once
J: TRBJ2-5
V: TRBV5-8
CDR3: CASSLGLAGEEETQYF
DNA: TGTGCCAGCAGCTTAGGTCTAGCGGGAGAAGAGGAGACCCAGTACTTC

D: TRBD2
size: -
J: TRBJ2-1
V: TRBV7-9
CDR3: CASSSLTSGGNNEQFF
DNA: TGTGCCAGCAGCTCCCTGACTAGCGGGGGTAACAATGAGCAGTTCTTC

D: TRBD2
size: -
J: TRBJ2-3
V: TRBV6-1
CDR3: CASSDLAGPDTQYF
DNA: TGTGCCAGCAGTGACCTAGCGGGGCCAGATACGCAGTATTTT

D: -
size: few
J: TRBJ1-4
V: TRBV19
CDR3: CASSTTGLLEKLFF
DNA: TGTGCCAGTAGCACCACGGGACTACTAGAAAAACTGTTTTTT

D: TRBD1
size: few
J: TRBJ2-7
V: TRBV3-1
CDR3: CASSQVQDRGYEQYF
DNA: TGTGCCAGCAGCCAAGTTCAGGACAGGGGCTACGAGCAGTACTTC

D: TRBD1
size: -
J: TRBJ1-1
V: TRBV30
CDR3: CAWSVQGAAGAFF
DNA: TGTGCCTGGAGTGTACAGGGGGCGGCAGGAGCTTTCTTT

D: -
size: -
J: TRBJ2-6
V: TRBV6-2/TRBV6-3
CDR3: CASRVGSSGANVLTF
DNA: TGTGCCAGCAGAGTGGGGAGCTCTGGGGCCAACGTCCTGACTTTC

D: -
size: -
J: TRBJ2-7
V: TRBV5-4
CDR3: CASSSPGRSDEQYF
DNA: TGTGCCAGCAGCTCTCCCGGCAGGAGCGACGAGCAGTACTTC

D: -
size: few
J: TRBJ2-1
V: TRBV29-1
CDR3: CSAVGLLGSGYHNEQFF
DNA: TGCAGCGCTGTAGGCCTGCTGGGAAGCGGGTACCACAATGAGCAGTTCTTC

D: TRBD1
size: few
J: TRBJ2-5
V: TRBV2
CDR3: CASSEGTVQETQYF
DNA: TGTGCCAGCAGTGAGGGGACAGTACAAGAGACCCAGTACTTC

D: -
size: few
J: TRBJ2-1
V: TRBV13
CDR3: CASSLEVGVGGEQFF
DNA: TGTGCCAGCAGCTTAGAGGTGGGAGTCGGGGGTGAGCAGTTCTTC